A single sample is the source of the 22 T cell receptor beta chains below, sequenced in a study of blood T cell repertoires in COVID-19. TCRdb's table, derived via immunoSEQ multiplex PCR, lists solely in-frame clones and lacks some. Among about 360,000 clones listed, 81% were seen once. Material: peripheral blood. These receptors all stem from a human donor with acute or convalescent COVID-19. The donor label of this sample is uncertain.

In DNA form, the CDR3 reads TGTGCCAGCGAGGGCGGGGGGGCAACCTACAATGAGCAGTTCTTC. Its protein product is CASEGGGATYNEQFF. The chain recombines TRBV5-4 with TRBJ2-1; the match to TRBD2 covers 9 bases. With 7 bases clipped from V and 2 bases from J, the junction kept 7 bases outside the gene matches. Germline V gene data show CDR1 as SGHNT and CDR2 as YYREEE (reference sequence). The CDR3 length is 15 residues.

This chain joins TRBV3-1 (or the pseudogene TRBV3-2) and TRBJ2-7, with D tentatively TRBD2 (5 bases). The germline V and J ends were trimmed by 1 base and 0 bases, with 10 bases remaining between them. Germline CDR1 is LGHDT and CDR2 is YNNKEL (reference sequence). The CDR3 sequence is 15 residues long. In DNA form, the CDR3 reads TGTGCCAGCAGCCAAGCACGGGGTAGCTCCTACGAGCAGTACTTC. Protein: CASSQARGSSYEQYF.

The chain is built from TRBV18 and TRBJ2-1; 9 bases fit TRBD2. From germline, CDR1 is KGHSH and CDR2 LQKENI. Trimming at V came to 3 bases and at J to 3 bases, leaving 6 bases not matched to a gene. The CDR3 covers 16 residues. The CDR3 region is CASSPPSGGHYNEQFF. DNA for the CDR3: TGTGCCAGCTCACCCCCCAGCGGGGGGCACTACAATGAGCAGTTCTTC.

J is TRBJ1-2 and V is TRBV6-5; D perhaps matches TRBD1 (6 bases). CDR3 length equals 15 residues. Per germline, CDR1 MNHEY and CDR2 SVGAGI. Trimming removed 5 bases from V and 10 bases from J, with 23 bases in between. CDR3 protein: CASSPPRGGRTVYTF. In DNA form, the CDR3 reads TGTGCCAGCAGTCCCCCCAGGGGTGGCCGGACAGTCTACACCTTC.

Details on this clone: This sample also contains other DNA sequences that code for the same CDR3. This chain links TRBV6-5 with TRBJ1-5; D is perhaps TRBD1 (6 bases). Germline CDR1 reads MNHEY; CDR2 reads SVGAGI. The CDR3 totals 14 residues. V was pared by 5 bases and J by 2 bases, with 10 bases between. CDR3 in amino acids: CASSTYRGNQPQHF. DNA of the CDR3: TGTGCCAGCAGTACTTACAGGGGCAATCAGCCCCAGCATTTT.

The chain links TRBV19 to TRBJ1-3; 8 nucleotides align to TRBD1. The length of the CDR3 is 14 residues. Germline-derived CDR1 and CDR2 are LNHDA and SQIVND (reference sequence). The trim removed 11 bases at V and 4 bases at J, leaving 10 bases unmatched. CDR3 loop: CAATPRGPGNTIYF. The DNA of the CDR3 is TGTGCCGCCACTCCCAGGGGGCCCGGAAACACCATATATTTT.

The chain joins TRBV6-6 to TRBJ1-1, with no clear D. V dropped 4 bases and J dropped 5 bases, with 14 bases sitting between them. CDR1 and CDR2 from the germline V gene are MNHNY and SVGAGI (reference sequence). CDR3 size: 14 residues. Here the CDR3 DNA reads TGTGCCAGCAGTTTTGGTGTAGGGAGAACTGAAGCTTTCTTT. It encodes CASSFGVGRTEAFF.

The rearrangement uses TRBV5-4 and TRBJ2-2; possible D gene TRBD1, 6 bases. This CDR3 is 16 amino acids long. V was pared by 4 bases and J by 5 bases, with 18 bases between. Germline values: CDR1 SGHNT, CDR2 YYREEE (reference sequence). CDR3 bases: TGTGCCAGCAGCAGTGGGACACTGCTGGGAACCGGGGAGCTGTTTTTT. This encodes CASSSGTLLGTGELFF.

This chain joins TRBV5-1 and TRBJ2-7, with 11 nucleotides matching TRBD1. V lost 7 bases, J lost 4 bases, and 1 base stayed unmatched. Per germline, CDR1 SGHRS and CDR2 YFSETQ. The CDR3 is 12 amino acids. For the CDR3, the DNA is TGCGCCAGCGGGACAGGGGGATACGAGCAGTACTTC. As protein: CASGTGGYEQYF.

This chain links TRBV24-1 with TRBJ2-3; 7 bases align to TRBD1. Losses at the gene ends were 10 bases for V and 9 bases for J; bases not matched to a gene: 12. The CDR3 runs 13 residues. Per the germline V gene, CDR1 is KGHDR and CDR2 is SFDVKD. CDR3 nucleotides: TGTGCCACTAGAGACAGGGATACACGGACGCAGTATTTT. It codes for CATRDRDTRTQYF.

The chain joins TRBV20-1 to TRBJ1-2; possibly TRBD1 for D (6 bases). V lost 3 bases to trimming and J lost 3 bases, with 14 bases between them. CDR1 DFQATT and CDR2 SNEGSKA come from the germline V gene (reference sequence). This CDR3 has 14 amino acids. CDR3 DNA sequence: TGCAGTGCTAGTTACACAGGGCTCGACTATGGCTACACCTTC. Its translation is CSASYTGLDYGYTF.

V is TRBV6-5 and J is TRBJ1-1; 9 bases line up with TRBD1. Losses at the gene ends were 0 bases for V and 8 bases for J; bases not matched to a gene: 7. The length of the CDR3 is 15 residues. CDR1 is MNHEY, CDR2 SVGAGI, per germline. CDR3 region: CASSYSGTGRIEAFF. In DNA, the CDR3 is TGTGCCAGCAGTTACTCTGGGACAGGGCGGATAGAAGCTTTCTTT.

This chain links TRBV7-9 with TRBJ2-2, with 16 positions matching TRBD2. The CDR3 length is 19 residues. CDR1 is SEHNR and CDR2 is FQNEAQ in the germline V gene (reference sequence). V dropped 5 bases and J dropped 5; count of bases not matched to a gene: 11. The CDR3: CASSPPSGTSGRGTGELFF. For the CDR3, the DNA is TGTGCCAGCAGCCCACCTTCCGGGACTAGCGGGAGGGGGACCGGGGAGCTGTTTTTT.

The chain has TRBV7-9 and TRBJ1-6; no clear D gene. CDR1 SEHNR and CDR2 FQNEAQ come from the germline V gene (reference sequence). Deletions cut 6 bases from V and 12 bases from J, with 12 bases between. The CDR3 loop spans 12 amino acids. Written as DNA, the CDR3 is TGTGCCAGCAGACCTGTAGGAGGACCCCTCCACTTT. Its translation is CASRPVGGPLHF.

The J gene is TRBJ1-5, the V gene TRBV4-1, with 11 bases aligning to TRBD1. This CDR3 contains 19 residues. The V and J ends lost 4 bases and 2 bases, in that order; junction bases with no gene match: 13. CDR1 and CDR2 (germline): MGHRA, YSYEKL. In nucleotides, the CDR3 is TGCGCCAGCAGCCCTCGGACAGGGGGCGGCCGTGTCGGCAATCAGCCCCAGCATTTT. It is translated as CASSPRTGGGRVGNQPQHF.

The gene calls are TRBV28 and TRBJ2-7; D may be TRBD1 (6 bases). The CDR3 sequence is 14 residues long. Deletions cut 3 bases from V and 7 bases from J, with 16 bases between. The V gene's germline CDR1 is MDHEN and CDR2 SYDVKM. The CDR3 protein is CASSLQGRMGEQYF. In nucleotides, the CDR3 is TGTGCCAGCAGTTTGCAGGGGCGGATGGGGGAGCAGTACTTC. Looking up the rest from reference TRBV28 and TRBJ2-7 gives the full variable domain: DVKVTQSSRYLVKRTGEKVFLECVQDMDHENMFWYRQDPGLGLRLIYFSYDVKMKEKGDIPEGYSVSREKKERFSLILESASTNQTSMYLCASSLQGRMGEQYFGPGTRLTVT.

The rearrangement uses TRBV27 and TRBJ2-7; TRBD2 is a possible D gene (7 bases). This CDR3 spans 15 amino acids. The germline V gene encodes CDR1 MNHEY and CDR2 SMNVEV (reference sequence). Trimming cost V 5 bases and J 2 bases, with 16 bases left between them. CDR3 amino acids: CASSPRGGGPYEQYF. The CDR3 DNA sequence: TGTGCCAGCAGTCCTCGGGGAGGGGGGCCCTACGAGCAGTACTTC.

Only a few counts were recorded for this clone. This chain uses TRBV27 with TRBJ1-4, with 8 bases aligning to TRBD1. The CDR3 is 14 residues long. Looked up from germline, CDR1 is MNHEY and CDR2 is SMNVEV (reference sequence). V lost 10 bases, J lost 8 bases, and 12 bases stayed unmatched. The CDR3, as DNA: TGTGCCACCAGGGGCGGACAGGGTGGGGAAAAACTGTTTTTT. Residues: CATRGGQGGEKLFF.

The rearrangement joins TRBV10-3 to TRBJ2-7, with 7 bases aligning to TRBD1. J was trimmed by 2 bases and V by 10 bases; bases with no gene match: 2. This CDR3 contains 11 residues. Germline V gives CDR1 ENHRY, CDR2 SYGVKD. CDR3 DNA sequence: TGTGCCACGGGGACAGCCTACGAGCAGTACTTC. Protein sequence: CATGTAYEQYF.

The chain couples TRBV5-5 to TRBJ1-1; TRBD1 matches 8 bases. Germline-derived CDR1 and CDR2 are SGHKS and YYEKEE (reference sequence). The length of the CDR3 is 14 residues. V was pared by 4 bases and J by 11 bases, with 13 bases of the junction left unmatched. CDR3 DNA: TGTGCCAGCAGCCATTACGGACAGGGTGTATCGGCTTTCTTT. It codes for CASSHYGQGVSAFF.

The V and J genes are TRBV29-1 and TRBJ2-3; a weak D match, TRBD1 (5 bases). Trimming took off 3 bases at V and 3 bases at J, with 10 bases between the two ends. This CDR3 spans 13 amino acids. CDR1 and CDR2 from the germline V gene are SQVTM and ANQGSEA. The CDR3 spells CSVDDRRTDTQYF. CDR3 coding DNA: TGCAGCGTTGATGACAGAAGAACAGATACGCAGTATTTT.

A remark on this clone: It may be a read error: a sequence one base away is much more abundant. The chain joins TRBV6-4 to TRBJ1-1; 9 nucleotides align to TRBD1. V was pared by 6 bases and J by 3 bases, with 2 bases of the junction left unmatched. CDR3 length: 13 amino acids. CDR1 MRHNA and CDR2 SNTAGT come from the germline V gene. The DNA for the CDR3 is TGTGCCAGCAGCCGGGACAGGGACACTGAAGCTTTCTTT. Amino acids: CASSRDRDTEAFF.